This TCR beta chain originates from a study of blood T cells in healthy people across ages. Overall study results and limits: It was the long-lived donors that had more naive CD4+ cells and higher diversity than aged donors.

Regarding this clonotype: Its antigen is not identified.

The CDR3 is 17 amino acids. Unmatched junction bases numbered 10, after V lost 4 bases and J lost 7 bases. CDR1 and CDR2 from the germline V gene are SEHNR and FQNEAQ (reference sequence). A second PCR, run for about 7 to 11 cycles, used a sample-barcoded 5' primer plus a J-beta primer mix. Every molecule of cDNA carried a tag from a template-switch adaptor with 12 random nucleotides. TCRdb reprocessed the 5' RACE reads with MiXCR, giving one entry per CDR3 protein. The table has some 640,000 distinct CDR3 sequences, about half seen once. This sequence was found in a woman in her fifties or sixties in good health. The V and J genes are TRBV7-9 and TRBJ2-1; 13 nucleotides match TRBD2. Sample: blood. CDR3: CASSSHGLAGALNEQFF. CDR3 sequence (DNA): TGTGCCAGCAGCTCCCACGGACTAGCGGGAGCCCTGAATGAGCAGTTCTTC.